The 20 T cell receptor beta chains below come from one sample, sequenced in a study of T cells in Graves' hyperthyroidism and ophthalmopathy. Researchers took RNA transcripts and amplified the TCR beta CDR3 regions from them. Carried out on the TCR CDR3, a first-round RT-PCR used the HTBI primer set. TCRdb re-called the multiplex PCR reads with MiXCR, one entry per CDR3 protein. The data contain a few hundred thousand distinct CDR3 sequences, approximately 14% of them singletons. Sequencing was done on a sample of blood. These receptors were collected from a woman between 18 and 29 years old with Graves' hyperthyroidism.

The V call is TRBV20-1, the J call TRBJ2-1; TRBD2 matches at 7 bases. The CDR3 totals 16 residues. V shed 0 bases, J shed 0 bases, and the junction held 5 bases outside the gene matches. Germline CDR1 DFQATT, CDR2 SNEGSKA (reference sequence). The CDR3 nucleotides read TGCAGTGCTAGAGATATGGGGGGGTCCTCCTACAATGAGCAGTTCTTC. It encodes CSARDMGGSSYNEQFF.

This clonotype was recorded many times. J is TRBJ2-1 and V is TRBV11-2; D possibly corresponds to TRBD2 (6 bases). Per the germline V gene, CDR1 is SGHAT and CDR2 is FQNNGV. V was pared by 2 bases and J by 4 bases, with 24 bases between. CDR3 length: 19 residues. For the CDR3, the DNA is TGTGCCAGCAGCTTACCGACGGGAACTAGCCAGCCCCCGTACAATGAGCAGTTCTTC. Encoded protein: CASSLPTGTSQPPYNEQFF.

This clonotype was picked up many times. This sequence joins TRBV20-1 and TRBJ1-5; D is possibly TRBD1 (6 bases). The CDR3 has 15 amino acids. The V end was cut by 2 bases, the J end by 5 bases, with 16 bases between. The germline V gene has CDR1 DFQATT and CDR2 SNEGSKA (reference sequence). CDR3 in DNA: TGCAGTGCTAGACAGGGGTCGGGGGCGGATCAGCCCCAGCATTTT. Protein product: CSARQGSGADQPQHF.

The CDR3 is CASSIDRFSPLHF. For the CDR3, the DNA is TGTGCCAGCAGCATTGACAGGTTTTCACCCCTCCACTTT. J is TRBJ1-6 and V is TRBV7-2, with D possibly TRBD1 on 6 matching bases. Trimming shortened V by 5 bases and J by 9 bases, and 11 bases separated the two germline ends. CDR1 SGHTA and CDR2 FQGNSA come from the germline V gene. The CDR3 is 13 amino acids.

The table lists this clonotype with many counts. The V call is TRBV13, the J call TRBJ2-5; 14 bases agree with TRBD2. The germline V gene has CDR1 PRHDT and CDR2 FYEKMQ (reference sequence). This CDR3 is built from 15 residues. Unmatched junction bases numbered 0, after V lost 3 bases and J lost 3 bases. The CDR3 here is CASSLGLAGEETQYF. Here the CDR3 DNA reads TGTGCCAGCAGCTTGGGACTAGCGGGAGAAGAGACCCAGTACTTC.

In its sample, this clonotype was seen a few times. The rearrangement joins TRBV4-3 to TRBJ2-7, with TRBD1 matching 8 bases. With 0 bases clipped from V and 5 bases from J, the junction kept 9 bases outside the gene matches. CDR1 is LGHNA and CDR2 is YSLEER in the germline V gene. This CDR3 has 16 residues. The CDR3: CASSQDPRQGFNEQYF. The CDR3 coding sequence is TGCGCCAGCAGCCAAGATCCGAGACAGGGGTTCAACGAGCAGTACTTC.

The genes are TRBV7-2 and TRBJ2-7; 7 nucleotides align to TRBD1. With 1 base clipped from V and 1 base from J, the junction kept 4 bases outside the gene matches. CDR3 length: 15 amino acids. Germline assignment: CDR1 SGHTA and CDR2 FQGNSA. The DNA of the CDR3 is TGTGCCAGCAGCTTAGGGGACAGCGAATCCTACGAGCAGTACTTC. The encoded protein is CASSLGDSESYEQYF.

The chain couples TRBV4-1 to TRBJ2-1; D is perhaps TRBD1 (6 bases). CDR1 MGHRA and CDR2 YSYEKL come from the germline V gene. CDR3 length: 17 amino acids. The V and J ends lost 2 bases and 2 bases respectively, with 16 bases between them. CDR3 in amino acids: CASSQSLRDTPYNEQFF. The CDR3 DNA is TGCGCCAGCAGCCAAAGTCTGAGGGACACTCCCTACAATGAGCAGTTCTTC.

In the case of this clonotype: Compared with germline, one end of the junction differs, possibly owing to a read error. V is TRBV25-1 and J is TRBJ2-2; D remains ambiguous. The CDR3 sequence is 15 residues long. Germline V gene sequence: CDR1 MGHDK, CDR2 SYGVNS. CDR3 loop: CASGESGLNTGELFF. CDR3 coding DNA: TGTGCCAGCGGTGAAAGTGGGCTCAACACCGGGGAGCTGTTTTTT. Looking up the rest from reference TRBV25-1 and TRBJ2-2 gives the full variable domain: EADIYQTPRYLVIGTGKKITLECSQTMGHDKMYWYQQDPGMELHLIHYSYGVNSTEKGDLSSESTVSRIRTEHFPLTLESARPSHTSQYLCASGESGLNTGELFFGEGSRLTVL.

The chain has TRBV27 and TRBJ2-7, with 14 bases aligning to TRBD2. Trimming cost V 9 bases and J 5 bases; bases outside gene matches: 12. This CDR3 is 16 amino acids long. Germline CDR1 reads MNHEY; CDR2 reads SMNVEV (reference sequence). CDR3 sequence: CASRSGTSGSDHEQYF. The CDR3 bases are TGTGCCAGTAGAAGTGGGACTAGCGGGAGTGATCACGAGCAGTACTTC.

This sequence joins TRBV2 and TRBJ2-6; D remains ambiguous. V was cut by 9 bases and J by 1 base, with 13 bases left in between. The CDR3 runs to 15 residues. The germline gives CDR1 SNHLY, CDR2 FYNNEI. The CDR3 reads CARIISVSGANVLTF. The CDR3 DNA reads TGTGCCAGGATAATATCGGTTTCTGGGGCCAACGTCCTGACTTTC. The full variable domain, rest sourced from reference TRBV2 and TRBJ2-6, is EPEVTQTPSHQVTQMGQEVILRCVPISNHLYFYWYRQILGQKVEFLVSFYNNEISEKSEIFDDQFSVERPDGSNFTLKIRSTKLEDSAMYFCARIISVSGANVLTFGAGSRLTVL.

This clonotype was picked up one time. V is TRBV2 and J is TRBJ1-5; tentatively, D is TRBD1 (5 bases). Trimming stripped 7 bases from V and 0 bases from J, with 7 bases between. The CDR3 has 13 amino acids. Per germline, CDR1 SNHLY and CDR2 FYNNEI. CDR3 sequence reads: CASMDISNQPQHF. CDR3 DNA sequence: TGTGCCAGCATGGACATTAGCAATCAGCCCCAGCATTTT. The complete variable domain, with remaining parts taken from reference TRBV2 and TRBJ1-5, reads EPEVTQTPSHQVTQMGQEVILRCVPISNHLYFYWYRQILGQKVEFLVSFYNNEISEKSEIFDDQFSVERPDGSNFTLKIRSTKLEDSAMYFCASMDISNQPQHFGDGTRLSIL.

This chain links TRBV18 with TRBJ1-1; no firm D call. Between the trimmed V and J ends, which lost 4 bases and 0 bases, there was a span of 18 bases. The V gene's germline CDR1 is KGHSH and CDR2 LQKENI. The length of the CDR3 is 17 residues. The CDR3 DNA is TGTGCCAGCTCACAGTCCCGGGTAGAGCTCATGAACACTGAAGCTTTCTTT. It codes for CASSQSRVELMNTEAFF.

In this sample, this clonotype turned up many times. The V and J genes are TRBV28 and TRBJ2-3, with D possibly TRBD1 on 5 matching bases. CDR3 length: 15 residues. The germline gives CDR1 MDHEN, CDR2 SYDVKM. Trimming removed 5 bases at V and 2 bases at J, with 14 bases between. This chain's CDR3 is CASSPQGSVTDTQYF. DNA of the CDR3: TGTGCCAGCAGTCCCCAGGGATCAGTCACAGATACGCAGTATTTT. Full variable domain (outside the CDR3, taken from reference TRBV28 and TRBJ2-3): DVKVTQSSRYLVKRTGEKVFLECVQDMDHENMFWYRQDPGLGLRLIYFSYDVKMKEKGDIPEGYSVSREKKERFSLILESASTNQTSMYLCASSPQGSVTDTQYFGPGTRLTVL.

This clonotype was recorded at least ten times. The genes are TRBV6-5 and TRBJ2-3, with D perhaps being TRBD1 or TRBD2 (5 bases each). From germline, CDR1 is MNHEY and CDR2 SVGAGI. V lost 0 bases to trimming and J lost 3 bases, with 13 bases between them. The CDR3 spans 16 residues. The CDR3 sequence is CASSYSNQGGTDTQYF. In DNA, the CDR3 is TGTGCCAGCAGTTACTCGAATCAGGGCGGGACAGATACGCAGTATTTT.

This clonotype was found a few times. The chain's CDR3 is CASSIRAQGWNQPQHF. The CDR3 nucleotides are TGTGCCAGTAGTATAAGGGCACAGGGATGGAATCAGCCCCAGCATTTT. The chain combines TRBV19 with TRBJ1-5; D perhaps matches TRBD1 (6 bases). V shed 2 bases and J shed 4 bases, with 15 bases lying between them. CDR3 length equals 16 residues. From germline, CDR1 is LNHDA and CDR2 SQIVND (reference sequence).

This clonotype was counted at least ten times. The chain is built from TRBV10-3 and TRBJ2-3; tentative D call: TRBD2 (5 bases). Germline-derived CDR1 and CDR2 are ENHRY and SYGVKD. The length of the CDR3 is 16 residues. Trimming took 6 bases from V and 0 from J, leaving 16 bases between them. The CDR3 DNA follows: TGTGCCATCAGCAGGACGTGGGAGCAAAGCACAGATACGCAGTATTTT. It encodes CAISRTWEQSTDTQYF.

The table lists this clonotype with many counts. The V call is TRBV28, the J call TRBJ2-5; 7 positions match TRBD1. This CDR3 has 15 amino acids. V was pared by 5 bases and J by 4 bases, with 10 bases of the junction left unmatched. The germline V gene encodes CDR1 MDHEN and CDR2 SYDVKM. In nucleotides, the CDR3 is TGTGCCAGCAGTCATCTCTTAGGGGGCACAGAGACCCAGTACTTC. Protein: CASSHLLGGTETQYF.

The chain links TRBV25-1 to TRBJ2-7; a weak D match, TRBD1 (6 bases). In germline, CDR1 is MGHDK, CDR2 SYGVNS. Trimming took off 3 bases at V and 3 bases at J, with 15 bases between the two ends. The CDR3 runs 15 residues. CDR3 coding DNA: TGTGCCAGCAGTGATACTACAGGGTTAGGCTACGAGCAGTACTTC. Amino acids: CASSDTTGLGYEQYF.

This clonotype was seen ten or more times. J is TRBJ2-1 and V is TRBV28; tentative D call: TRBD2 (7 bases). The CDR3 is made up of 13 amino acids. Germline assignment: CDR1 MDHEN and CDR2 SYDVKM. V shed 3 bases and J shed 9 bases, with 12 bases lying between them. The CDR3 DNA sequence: TGTGCCAGCAGTTTTTTAGGGGGGGCTGAGCAGTTCTTC. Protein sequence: CASSFLGGAEQFF. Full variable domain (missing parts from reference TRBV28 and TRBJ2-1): DVKVTQSSRYLVKRTGEKVFLECVQDMDHENMFWYRQDPGLGLRLIYFSYDVKMKEKGDIPEGYSVSREKKERFSLILESASTNQTSMYLCASSFLGGAEQFFGPGTRLTVL.